The clone carrying this T cell receptor beta chain came up a few times. Original handling: The authors estimated nucleated cell counts from reference gene primer amplification. Sequencing was performed with immunoSEQ multiplex PCR; in TCRdb, only in-frame clones are kept and a portion is missing. Clone size and the V and J calls come from that table; the DNA yielded D and trimming. Counted here are roughly 140,000 clones, 65% to 90% occurring once; the ten biggest clones make up around 2.9%. Germline values: CDR1 LNHNV, CDR2 YYDKDF (reference sequence). The CDR3 has 17 residues. V dropped 3 bases and J dropped 5; count of bases not matched to a gene: 10. The data belong to a study of blood T cell repertoires in COVID-19. For the study at large: The samples span acute and convalescent COVID-19 from the United States, Italy and Spain. PBMCs, B-cell-depleted T cells, or T cells were the source of the cDNA or gDNA that made up the material.

The sequence came from a man aged 50 to 59 with acute or convalescent COVID-19. The chain combines TRBV15 with TRBJ2-4; 10 nucleotides align to TRBD2. Sequenced: peripheral blood. The CDR3 bases are TGTGCCACCAGCAGGGCCTCTAGCGGGGGAGGTCAAAACATTCAGTACTTC. Translation: CATSRASSGGGQNIQYF.